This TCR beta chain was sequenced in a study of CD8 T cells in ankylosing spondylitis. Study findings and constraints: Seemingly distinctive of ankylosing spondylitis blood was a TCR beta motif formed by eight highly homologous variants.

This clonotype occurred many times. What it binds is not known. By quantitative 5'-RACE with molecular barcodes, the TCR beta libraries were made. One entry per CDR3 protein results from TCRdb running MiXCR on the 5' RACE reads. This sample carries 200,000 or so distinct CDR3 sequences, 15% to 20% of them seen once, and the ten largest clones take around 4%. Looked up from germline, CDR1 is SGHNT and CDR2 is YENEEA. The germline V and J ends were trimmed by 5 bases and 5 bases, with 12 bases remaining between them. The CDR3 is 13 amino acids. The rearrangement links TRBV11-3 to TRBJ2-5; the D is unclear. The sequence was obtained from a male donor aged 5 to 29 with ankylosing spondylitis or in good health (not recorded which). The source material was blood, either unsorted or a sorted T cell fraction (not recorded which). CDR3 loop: CASSKSLLETQYF. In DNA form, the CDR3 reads TGTGCCAGCAGCAAGTCCCTCCTCGAGACCCAGTACTTC.